This TCR beta chain was sequenced for a study of blood T cells in healthy people across ages. A second about 6 to 11 cycle PCR used barcoded and J-beta primers. TCRdb used MiXCR to reprocess the 5' RACE reads, holding one entry per CDR3 protein. The sample consists of about 1.7 million distinct CDR3 sequences, 28% of them appearing once. The CDR3 sequence is 15 residues long. Germline V CDR1 and CDR2: SGHKS, YYEKEE (reference sequence). V gave up 3 bases and J gave up 0 bases, with 10 bases separating them. The source material was blood. This sequence was found in a woman in her 30s in good health. J is TRBJ1-3 and V is TRBV5-5; D gene unclear. In nucleotides, the CDR3 is TGTGCCAGCAGCTGGGCGGCGGACTCTGGAAACACCATATATTTT. It codes for CASSWAADSGNTIYF.